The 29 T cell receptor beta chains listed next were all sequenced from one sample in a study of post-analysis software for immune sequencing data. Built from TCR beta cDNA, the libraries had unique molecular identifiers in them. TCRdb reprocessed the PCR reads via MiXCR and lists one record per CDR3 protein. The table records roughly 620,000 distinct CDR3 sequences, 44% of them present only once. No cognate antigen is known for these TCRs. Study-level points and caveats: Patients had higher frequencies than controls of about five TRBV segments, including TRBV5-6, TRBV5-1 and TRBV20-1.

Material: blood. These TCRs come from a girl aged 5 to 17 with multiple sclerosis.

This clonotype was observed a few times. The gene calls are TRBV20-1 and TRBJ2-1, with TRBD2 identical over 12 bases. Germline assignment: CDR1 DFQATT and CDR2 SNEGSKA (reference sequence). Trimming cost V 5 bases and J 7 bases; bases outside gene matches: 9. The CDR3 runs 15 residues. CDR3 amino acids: CSAPPGGLAGNEQFF. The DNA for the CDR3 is TGCAGTGCTCCTCCCGGTGGACTAGCGGGGAATGAGCAGTTCTTC.

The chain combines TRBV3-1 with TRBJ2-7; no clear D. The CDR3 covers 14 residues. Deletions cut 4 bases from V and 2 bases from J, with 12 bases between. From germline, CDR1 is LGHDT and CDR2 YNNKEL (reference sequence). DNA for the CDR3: TGTGCCAGCAGCCCCCAAAATGCCCCCTACGAGCAGTACTTC. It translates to CASSPQNAPYEQYF.

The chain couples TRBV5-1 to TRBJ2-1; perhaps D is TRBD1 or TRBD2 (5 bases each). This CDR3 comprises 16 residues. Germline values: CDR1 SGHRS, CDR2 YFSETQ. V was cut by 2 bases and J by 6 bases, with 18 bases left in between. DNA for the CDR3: TGCGCCAGCAGCTTATCCCCCCGGGACCTGGGCAATGAGCAGTTCTTC. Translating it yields CASSLSPRDLGNEQFF.

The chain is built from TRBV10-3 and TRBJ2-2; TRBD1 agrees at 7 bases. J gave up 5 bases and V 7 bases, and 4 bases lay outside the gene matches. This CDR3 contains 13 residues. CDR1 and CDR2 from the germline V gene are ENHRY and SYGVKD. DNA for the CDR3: TGTGCCATCATCGACAGGGAAACCGGGGAGCTGTTTTTT. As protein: CAIIDRETGELFF.

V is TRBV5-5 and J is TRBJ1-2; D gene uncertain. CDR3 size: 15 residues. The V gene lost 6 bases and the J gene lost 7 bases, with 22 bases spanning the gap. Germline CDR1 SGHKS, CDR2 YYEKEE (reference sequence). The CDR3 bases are TGTGCCAGCACCCTATCGGGCCTTCGTTCGGGTGGCTACACCTTC. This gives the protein CASTLSGLRSGGYTF.

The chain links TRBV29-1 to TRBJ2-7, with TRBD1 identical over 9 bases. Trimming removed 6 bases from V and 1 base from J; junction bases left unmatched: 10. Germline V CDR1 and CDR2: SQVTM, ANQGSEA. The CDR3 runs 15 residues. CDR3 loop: CSVLTGTGTSYEQYF. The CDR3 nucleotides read TGCAGCGTCCTAACCGGGACAGGGACTTCCTACGAGCAGTACTTC.

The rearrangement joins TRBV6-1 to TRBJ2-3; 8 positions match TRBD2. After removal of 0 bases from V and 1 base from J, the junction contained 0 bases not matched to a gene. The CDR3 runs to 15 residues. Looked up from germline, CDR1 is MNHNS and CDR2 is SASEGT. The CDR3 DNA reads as TGTGCCAGCAGTGAAGCGCGGGGGGGCACAGATACGCAGTATTTT. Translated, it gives CASSEARGGTDTQYF.

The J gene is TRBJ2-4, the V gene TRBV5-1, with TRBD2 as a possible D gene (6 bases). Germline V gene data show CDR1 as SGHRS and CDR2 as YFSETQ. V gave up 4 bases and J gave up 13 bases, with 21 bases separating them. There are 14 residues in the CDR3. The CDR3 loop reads CASSGGTTNREQYF. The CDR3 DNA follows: TGCGCCAGCAGCGGCGGGACCACAAACCGGGAGCAGTACTTC.

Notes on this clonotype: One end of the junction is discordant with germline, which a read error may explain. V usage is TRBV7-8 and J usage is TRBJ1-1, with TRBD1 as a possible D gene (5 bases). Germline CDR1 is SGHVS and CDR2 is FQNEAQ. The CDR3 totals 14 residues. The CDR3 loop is CASSTRQWNAEAFF. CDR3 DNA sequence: TGTGCCAGCAGCACGCGACAGTGGAACGCTGAAGCTTTCTTT.

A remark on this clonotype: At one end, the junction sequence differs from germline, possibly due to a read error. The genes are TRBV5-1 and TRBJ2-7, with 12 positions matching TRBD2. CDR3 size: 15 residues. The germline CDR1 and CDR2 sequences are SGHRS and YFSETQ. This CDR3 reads CASSSRTSGAYEQYF. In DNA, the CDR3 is TGTGCCAGCAGCTCCCGGACTAGCGGGGCCTACGAGCAGTACTTC.

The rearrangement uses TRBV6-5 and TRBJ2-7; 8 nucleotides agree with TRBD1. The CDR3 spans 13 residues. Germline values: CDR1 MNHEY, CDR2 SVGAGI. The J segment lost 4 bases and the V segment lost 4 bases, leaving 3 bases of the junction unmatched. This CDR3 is CASSFRQGYEQYF. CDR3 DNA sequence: TGTGCCAGCAGTTTTCGACAGGGGTACGAGCAGTACTTC.

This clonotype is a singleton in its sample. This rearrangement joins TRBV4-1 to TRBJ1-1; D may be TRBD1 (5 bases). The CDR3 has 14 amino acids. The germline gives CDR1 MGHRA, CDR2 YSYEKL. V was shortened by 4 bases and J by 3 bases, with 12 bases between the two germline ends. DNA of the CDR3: TGCGCCAGCAGCCCTACCGGGACCTACACTGAAGCTTTCTTT. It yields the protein CASSPTGTYTEAFF.

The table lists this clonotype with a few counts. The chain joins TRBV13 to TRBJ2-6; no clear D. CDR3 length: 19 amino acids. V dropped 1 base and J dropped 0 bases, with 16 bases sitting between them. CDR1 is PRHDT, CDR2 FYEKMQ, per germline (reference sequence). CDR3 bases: TGTGCCAGCAGCTTAGTAACAGACCTAGTCCTCTCTGGGGCCAACGTCCTGACTTTC. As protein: CASSLVTDLVLSGANVLTF.

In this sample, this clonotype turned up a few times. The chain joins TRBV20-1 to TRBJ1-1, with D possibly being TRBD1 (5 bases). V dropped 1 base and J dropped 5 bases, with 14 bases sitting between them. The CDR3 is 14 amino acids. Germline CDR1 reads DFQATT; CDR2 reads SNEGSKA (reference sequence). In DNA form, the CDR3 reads TGCAGTGCTAGAGTGGCCAGGGCCGGGACTGAAGCTTTCTTT. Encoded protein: CSARVARAGTEAFF.

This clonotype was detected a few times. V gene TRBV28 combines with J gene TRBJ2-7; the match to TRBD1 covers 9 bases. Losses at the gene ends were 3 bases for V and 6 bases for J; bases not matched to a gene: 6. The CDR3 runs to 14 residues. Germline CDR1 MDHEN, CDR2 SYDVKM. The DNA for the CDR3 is TGTGCCAGCAGTTTTGGACAGGGGAGGGGCGAGCAGTACTTC. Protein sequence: CASSFGQGRGEQYF.

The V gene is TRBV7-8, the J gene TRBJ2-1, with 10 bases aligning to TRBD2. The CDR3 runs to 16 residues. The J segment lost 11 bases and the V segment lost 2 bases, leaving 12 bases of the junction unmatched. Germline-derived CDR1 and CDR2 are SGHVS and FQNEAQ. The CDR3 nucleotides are TGTGCCAGCAGCTTACTCCAGGCTAGCGGGGGCCCGCAGCAGTTCTTC. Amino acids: CASSLLQASGGPQQFF. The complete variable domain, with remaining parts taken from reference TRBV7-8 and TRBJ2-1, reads GAGVSQSPRYKVAKRGQDVALRCDPISGHVSLFWYQQALGQGPEFLTYFQNEAQLDKSGLPSDRFFAERPEGSVSTLKIQRTQQEDSAVYLCASSLLQASGGPQQFFGPGTRLTVL.

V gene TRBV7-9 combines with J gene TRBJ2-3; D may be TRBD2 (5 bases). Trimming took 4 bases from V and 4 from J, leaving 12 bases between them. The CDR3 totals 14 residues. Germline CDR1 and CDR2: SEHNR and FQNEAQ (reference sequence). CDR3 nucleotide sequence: TGTGCCAGCAGCTCCGAGGGCAGTCCAGATACGCAGTATTTT. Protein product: CASSSEGSPDTQYF. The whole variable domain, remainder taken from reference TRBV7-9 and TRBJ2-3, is DTGVSQNPRHKITKRGQNVTFRCDPISEHNRLYWYRQTLGQGPEFLTYFQNEAQLEKSRLLSDRFSAERPKGSFSTLEIQRTEQGDSAMYLCASSSEGSPDTQYFGPGTRLTVL.

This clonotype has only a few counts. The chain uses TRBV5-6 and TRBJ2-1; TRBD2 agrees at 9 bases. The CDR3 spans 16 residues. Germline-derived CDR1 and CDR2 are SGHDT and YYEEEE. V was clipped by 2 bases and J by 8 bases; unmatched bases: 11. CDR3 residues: CASSFLAGGGYYEQFF. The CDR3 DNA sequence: TGTGCCAGCAGCTTTCTGGCGGGAGGGGGGTATTATGAGCAGTTCTTC.

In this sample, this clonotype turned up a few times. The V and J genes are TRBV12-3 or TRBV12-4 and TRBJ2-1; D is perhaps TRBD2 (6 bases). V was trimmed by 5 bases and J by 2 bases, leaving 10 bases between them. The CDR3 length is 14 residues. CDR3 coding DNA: TGTGCCAGCAGTGATAGCGGCACCTACAATGAGCAGTTCTTC. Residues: CASSDSGTYNEQFF.

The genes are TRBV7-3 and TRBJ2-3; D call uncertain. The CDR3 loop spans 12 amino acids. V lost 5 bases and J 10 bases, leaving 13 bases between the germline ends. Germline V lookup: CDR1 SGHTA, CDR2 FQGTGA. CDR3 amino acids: CASSPSSKAQYF. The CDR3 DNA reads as TGTGCCAGCAGCCCGAGTAGCAAGGCGCAGTATTTT.

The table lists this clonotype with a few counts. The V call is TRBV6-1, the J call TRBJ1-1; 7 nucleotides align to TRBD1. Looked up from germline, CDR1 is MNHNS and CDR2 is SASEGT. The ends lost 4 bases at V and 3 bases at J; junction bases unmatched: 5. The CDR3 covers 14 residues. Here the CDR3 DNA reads TGTGCCAGCAGTGGGGGGACAGCATACACTGAAGCTTTCTTT. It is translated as CASSGGTAYTEAFF.

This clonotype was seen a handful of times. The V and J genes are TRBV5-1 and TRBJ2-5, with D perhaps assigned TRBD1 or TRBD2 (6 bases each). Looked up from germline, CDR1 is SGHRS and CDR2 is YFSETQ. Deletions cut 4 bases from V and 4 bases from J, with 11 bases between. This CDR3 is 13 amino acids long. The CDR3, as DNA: TGCGCCAGCAGCATGGGGGGCGTAGAGACCCAGTACTTC. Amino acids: CASSMGGVETQYF. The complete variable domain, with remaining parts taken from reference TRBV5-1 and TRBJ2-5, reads KAGVTQTPRYLIKTRGQQVTLSCSPISGHRSVSWYQQTPGQGLQFLFEYFSETQRNKGNFPGRFSGRQFSNSRSEMNVSTLELGDSALYLCASSMGGVETQYFGPGTRLLVL.

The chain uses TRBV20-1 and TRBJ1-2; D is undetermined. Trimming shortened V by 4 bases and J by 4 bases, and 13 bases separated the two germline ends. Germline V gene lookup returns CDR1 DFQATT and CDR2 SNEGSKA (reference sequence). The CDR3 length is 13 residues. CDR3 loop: CSANKGSGYGYTF. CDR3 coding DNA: TGCAGTGCTAACAAGGGCAGCGGCTATGGCTACACCTTC.

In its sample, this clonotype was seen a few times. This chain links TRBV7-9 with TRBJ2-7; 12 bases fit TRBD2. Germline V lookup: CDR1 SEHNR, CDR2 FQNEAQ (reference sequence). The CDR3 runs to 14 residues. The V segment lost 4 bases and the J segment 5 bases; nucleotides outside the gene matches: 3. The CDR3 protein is CASSSSGRANEQYF. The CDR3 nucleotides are TGTGCCAGCAGCTCTAGCGGGAGGGCCAACGAGCAGTACTTC.

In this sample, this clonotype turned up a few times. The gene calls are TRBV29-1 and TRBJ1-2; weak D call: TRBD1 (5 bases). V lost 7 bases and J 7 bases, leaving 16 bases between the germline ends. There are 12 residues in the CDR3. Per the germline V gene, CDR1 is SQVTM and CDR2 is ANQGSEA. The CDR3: CSDTGAAAGYTF. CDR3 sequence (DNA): TGCAGCGATACAGGTGCCGCCGCTGGCTACACCTTC.

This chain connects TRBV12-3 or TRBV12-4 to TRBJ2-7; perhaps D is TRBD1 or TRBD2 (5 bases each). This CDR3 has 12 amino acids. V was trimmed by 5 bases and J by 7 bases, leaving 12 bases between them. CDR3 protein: CASSQGPLEQYF. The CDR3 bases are TGTGCCAGCAGTCAGGGACCATTAGAGCAGTACTTC.

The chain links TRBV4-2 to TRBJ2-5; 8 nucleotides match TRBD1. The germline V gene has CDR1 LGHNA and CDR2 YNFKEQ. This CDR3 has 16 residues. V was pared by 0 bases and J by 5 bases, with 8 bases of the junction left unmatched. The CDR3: CASSQDSMRQGETQYF. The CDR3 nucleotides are TGTGCCAGCAGCCAAGATAGTATGCGACAGGGGGAGACCCAGTACTTC.

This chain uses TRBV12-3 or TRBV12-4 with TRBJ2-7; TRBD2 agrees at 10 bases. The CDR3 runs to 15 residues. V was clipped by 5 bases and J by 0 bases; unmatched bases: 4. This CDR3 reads CASSVGLAFSYEQYF. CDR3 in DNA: TGTGCCAGCAGTGTGGGACTAGCGTTCTCCTACGAGCAGTACTTC.

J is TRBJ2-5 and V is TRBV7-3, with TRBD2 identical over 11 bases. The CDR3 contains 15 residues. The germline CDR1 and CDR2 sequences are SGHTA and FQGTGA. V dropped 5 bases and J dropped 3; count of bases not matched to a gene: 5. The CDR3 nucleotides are TGTGCCAGCAGCCAGGGACTAGCGGCAGAAGAGACCCAGTACTTC. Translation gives CASSQGLAAEETQYF.